Shown below are 27 T cell receptor beta chains from a single sample sequenced in a study of blood T cell repertoires in COVID-19. This table comes from immunoSEQ multiplex PCR, and its TCRdb copy is limited to in-frame clones, with some not included. Seen here are approximately 200,000 clones, about 95% observed once, and the top ten hold roughly 0.7%. Sequenced sample: peripheral blood. The receptors derive from a man aged 25-45 years with COVID-19, enrolled during active disease.

The CDR3 sequence is CASSLAGTELLYGYTF. CDR3 in DNA: TGTGCCAGCAGCTTAGCCGGGACAGAGCTTTTATATGGCTACACCTTC. This sequence joins TRBV11-2 and TRBJ1-2, with 7 bases aligning to TRBD1. The CDR3 contains 16 residues. The V gene's germline CDR1 is SGHAT and CDR2 FQNNGV. With 1 base clipped from V and 5 bases from J, the junction kept 10 bases outside the gene matches.

The chain joins TRBV2 to TRBJ1-2; D might be TRBD1 (5 bases). Germline CDR1 reads SNHLY; CDR2 reads FYNNEI. The CDR3 contains 14 residues. The V and J ends lost 6 bases and 8 bases respectively, with 19 bases between them. Here the CDR3 DNA reads TGTGCCAGCAGATCGGCGCGGGGGATGGGAGGCTACACCTTC. This encodes CASRSARGMGGYTF. The complete variable domain, with remaining parts taken from reference TRBV2 and TRBJ1-2, reads EPEVTQTPSHQVTQMGQEVILRCVPISNHLYFYWYRQILGQKVEFLVSFYNNEISEKSEIFDDQFSVERPDGSNFTLKIRSTKLEDSAMYFCASRSARGMGGYTFGSGTRLTVV.

This chain links TRBV29-1 with TRBJ1-2; D unclear. Looked up from germline, CDR1 is SQVTM and CDR2 is ANQGSEA. This CDR3 comprises 12 residues. V lost 5 bases to trimming and J lost 4 bases, with 11 bases between them. CDR3 amino acids: CSVRGSIYGYTF. The CDR3 DNA sequence: TGCAGCGTTCGGGGTTCGATCTATGGCTACACCTTC.

J is TRBJ1-1 and V is TRBV11-2; 9 bases line up with TRBD1. The CDR3 totals 14 residues. CDR1 and CDR2 (germline): SGHAT, FQNNGV. Trimming removed 3 bases from V and 6 bases from J; junction bases left unmatched: 5. The CDR3 nucleotides are TGTGCCAGCAGCTTCGGACAGGGGATCCCTGAAGCTTTCTTT. As protein: CASSFGQGIPEAFF. The full variable domain, its missing parts supplied by reference TRBV11-2 and TRBJ1-1, is EAGVAQSPRYKIIEKRQSVAFWCNPISGHATLYWYQQILGQGPKLLIQFQNNGVVDDSQLPKDRFSAERLKGVDSTLKIQPAKLEDSAVYLCASSFGQGIPEAFFGQGTRLTVV.

The chain employs TRBV15 and TRBJ2-7, with TRBD2 matching over 13 bases. Germline V gives CDR1 LNHNV, CDR2 YYDKDF (reference sequence). The CDR3 consists of 16 residues. Losses at the gene ends were 9 bases for V and 1 base for J; bases not matched to a gene: 9. The DNA for the CDR3 is TGTGCCACTTCGAGGACTAGCGGGGGATGGTCCTACGAGCAGTACTTC. Its translation: CATSRTSGGWSYEQYF.

This sequence joins TRBV5-4 and TRBJ1-1; possible D gene TRBD1, 6 bases. The CDR3 consists of 15 residues. Germline CDR1 is SGHNT and CDR2 is YYREEE (reference sequence). The germline V and J ends were trimmed by 4 bases and 4 bases, with 17 bases remaining between them. CDR3 bases: TGTGCCAGCAGCCGTACGGCCACAGGGACCACTGAAGCTTTCTTT. This translates into CASSRTATGTTEAFF. Using reference TRBV5-4 and TRBJ1-1 for the parts outside the CDR3, the full variable domain is ETGVTQSPTHLIKTRGQQVTLRCSSQSGHNTVSWYQQALGQGPQFIFQYYREEENGRGNFPPRFSGLQFPNYSSELNVNALELDDSALYLCASSRTATGTTEAFFGQGTRLTVV.

The V call is TRBV11-3, the J call TRBJ2-1, with D perhaps TRBD1 (6 bases). Germline V lookup: CDR1 SGHNT, CDR2 YENEEA. The CDR3 is 15 amino acids. V was pared by 5 bases and J by 5 bases, with 16 bases between. The CDR3 DNA reads as TGTGCCAGCAGCCAGGGGCCGCCACCCAACAATGAGCAGTTCTTC. It is translated as CASSQGPPPNNEQFF.

The J gene is TRBJ1-5, the V gene TRBV19; D unresolved. This CDR3 region has 13 residues. CDR1 is LNHDA and CDR2 is SQIVND in the germline V gene (reference sequence). With 4 bases removed from V and 5 bases from J, the gap between germline ends came to 9 bases. The CDR3 coding sequence is TGTGCCAGTAGTACAGTTCTCGATCAGCCCCAGCATTTT. Its protein product is CASSTVLDQPQHF.

The chain recombines TRBV27 with TRBJ1-2; the match to TRBD1 covers 12 bases. Per germline, CDR1 MNHEY and CDR2 SMNVEV (reference sequence). With 5 bases clipped from V and 4 bases from J, the junction kept 14 bases outside the gene matches. CDR3 length equals 18 residues. The CDR3 protein is CASSSHGDRGRGSYGYTF. Here the CDR3 DNA reads TGTGCCAGCAGTAGCCATGGGGACAGGGGGCGAGGGAGCTATGGCTACACCTTC.

The gene calls are TRBV3-1 (or the pseudogene TRBV3-2) and TRBJ2-7, with TRBD2 matching 8 bases. With 0 bases clipped from V and 0 bases from J, the junction kept 4 bases outside the gene matches. Germline CDR1 and CDR2: LGHDT and YNNKEL (reference sequence). This CDR3 comprises 16 residues. The CDR3 here is CASSQEIAGTSYEQYF. For the CDR3, the DNA is TGTGCCAGCAGCCAAGAAATAGCGGGAACCTCCTACGAGCAGTACTTC.

This clone occurred once. The gene calls are TRBV4-1 and TRBJ1-1, with 8 bases lining up with TRBD1. The J segment lost 0 bases and the V segment lost 0 bases, leaving 3 bases of the junction unmatched. The CDR3 consists of 16 residues. The V gene's germline CDR1 is MGHRA and CDR2 YSYEKL. The CDR3 reads CASSQDVTGVNTEAFF. The CDR3 coding sequence is TGCGCCAGCAGCCAAGATGTGACAGGGGTGAACACTGAAGCTTTCTTT.

The chain carries TRBV14 and TRBJ1-1; 9 bases map to TRBD1. The trim removed 1 base at V and 4 bases at J, leaving 7 bases unmatched. The germline V gene has CDR1 SGHDN and CDR2 FVKESK. This CDR3 region has 16 residues. The CDR3 bases are TGTGCCAGCAGCCAAGCAACAGGGGGCTGGGGCACTGAAGCTTTCTTT. Translation: CASSQATGGWGTEAFF.

The rearrangement uses TRBV5-1 and TRBJ1-3, with D tentatively TRBD1 (5 bases). V lost 3 bases to trimming and J lost 4 bases, with 17 bases between them. There are 16 residues in the CDR3. CDR1 is SGHRS and CDR2 is YFSETQ in the germline V gene. CDR3 bases: TGCGCCAGCAGCTCGACGGGGGGTTTACCAGGAAACACCATATATTTT. Residues: CASSSTGGLPGNTIYF.

The chain uses TRBV10-3 and TRBJ2-7, with a possible D match to TRBD1 (5 bases). Trimming took 3 bases from V and 1 from J, leaving 7 bases between them. This CDR3 comprises 13 residues. Germline V gene data show CDR1 as ENHRY and CDR2 as SYGVKD. CDR3 DNA: TGTGCCATCAGTGATTACAGGTCCTACGAGCAGTACTTC. It yields the protein CAISDYRSYEQYF.

This clone was picked up one time. This chain uses TRBV5-4 with TRBJ2-7, with 9 bases fitting TRBD1. The CDR3 runs 15 residues. Per germline, CDR1 SGHNT and CDR2 YYREEE (reference sequence). Losses at the gene ends were 3 bases for V and 0 bases for J; bases not matched to a gene: 4. CDR3: CASSSRDRVSYEQYF. The CDR3 DNA follows: TGTGCCAGCAGCTCCCGGGACAGGGTCTCCTACGAGCAGTACTTC.

The genes are TRBV29-1 and TRBJ1-1; 8 positions agree with TRBD1. Germline values: CDR1 SQVTM, CDR2 ANQGSEA. The CDR3 consists of 14 residues. Trimming took 6 bases from V and 5 from J; bases not matched to a gene: 11. In nucleotides, the CDR3 is TGCAGCGTAAAACGACAGGGGACGGGGACTGAAGCTTTCTTT. It translates to CSVKRQGTGTEAFF.

The sample holds one count of this clone. CDR3 amino acids: CASSPGTDTYEQYF. Here the CDR3 DNA reads TGTGCCAGCAGCCCCGGGACAGATACCTACGAGCAGTACTTC. The chain combines TRBV3-1 (or the pseudogene TRBV3-2) with TRBJ2-7; 7 nucleotides line up with TRBD1. CDR1 LGHDT and CDR2 YNNKEL come from the germline V gene (reference sequence). The ends lost 4 bases at V and 2 bases at J; junction bases unmatched: 5. The CDR3 spans 14 residues.

The gene calls are TRBV18 and TRBJ1-5, with a weak D call TRBD1 (6 bases). Germline V gene sequence: CDR1 KGHSH, CDR2 LQKENI. This CDR3 is 15 amino acids long. The V end was cut by 5 bases, the J end by 6 bases, with 17 bases between. The CDR3 nucleotides are TGTGCCAGCTCAGGGGGCAGGGATGCCGGTCAGCCCCAGCATTTT. Protein: CASSGGRDAGQPQHF.

This chain joins TRBV6-5 and TRBJ1-2, with D maybe TRBD1 (5 bases). The CDR3 sequence is 16 residues long. The V gene's germline CDR1 is MNHEY and CDR2 SVGAGI. V was cut by 3 bases and J by 2 bases, with 16 bases left in between. The CDR3 here is CASSYLGTGMNYGYTF. For the CDR3, the DNA is TGTGCCAGCAGTTATTTGGGTACAGGAATGAACTATGGCTACACCTTC.

J is TRBJ1-2 and V is TRBV5-5; TRBD1 agrees at 12 bases. This CDR3 region has 15 residues. In germline, CDR1 is SGHKS, CDR2 YYEKEE (reference sequence). V lost 2 bases, J lost 7 bases, and 6 bases stayed unmatched. DNA for the CDR3: TGTGCCAGCAGCTTTGAGGGACAGGGGGCGCCTGGCTACACCTTC. Protein sequence: CASSFEGQGAPGYTF. Supplemented by reference TRBV5-5 and TRBJ1-2, the full variable domain reads DAGVTQSPTHLIKTRGQQVTLRCSPISGHKSVSWYQQVLGQGPQFIFQYYEKEERGRGNFPDRFSARQFPNYSSELNVNALLLGDSALYLCASSFEGQGAPGYTFGSGTRLTVV.

The rearrangement joins TRBV2 to TRBJ1-5, with 7 bases that match TRBD1. The germline gives CDR1 SNHLY, CDR2 FYNNEI. J lost 4 bases, V lost 8 bases, and 8 bases had no gene match. The CDR3 contains 14 residues. Here the CDR3 reads CASEDRKLNQPQHF. The CDR3 DNA is TGTGCCAGCGAGGACAGGAAACTTAATCAGCCCCAGCATTTT. The full variable domain, with the rest looked up from reference TRBV2 and TRBJ1-5, is EPEVTQTPSHQVTQMGQEVILRCVPISNHLYFYWYRQILGQKVEFLVSFYNNEISEKSEIFDDQFSVERPDGSNFTLKIRSTKLEDSAMYFCASEDRKLNQPQHFGDGTRLSIL.

The chain combines TRBV11-2 with TRBJ2-3; D remains unclear. Trimming removed 3 bases from V and 2 bases from J, with 6 bases in between. CDR3 length: 13 residues. The germline CDR1 and CDR2 sequences are SGHAT and FQNNGV. CDR3 sequence reads: CASSFEHTDTQYF. The CDR3 DNA sequence: TGTGCCAGCAGCTTCGAACACACAGATACGCAGTATTTT.

This chain joins TRBV6-5 and TRBJ1-5; tentatively, D is TRBD1 (6 bases). The CDR3 is made up of 13 amino acids. Trimming pared 7 bases from V and 5 bases from J, leaving 12 bases between. Germline V gives CDR1 MNHEY, CDR2 SVGAGI. CDR3 protein: CASTTGLDQPQHF. CDR3 nucleotides: TGTGCCAGCACCACAGGGTTGGATCAGCCCCAGCATTTT.

The chain couples TRBV11-1 to TRBJ2-5, with D tentatively TRBD1 (6 bases). CDR1 is SGHAT and CDR2 is FQDESV in the germline V gene (reference sequence). The CDR3 runs 15 residues. V gave up 5 bases and J gave up 4 bases, with 17 bases separating them. The CDR3 coding sequence is TGTGCCAGCAGCCTAATCCTTACAGGGATAGAGACCCAGTACTTC. This codes for CASSLILTGIETQYF.

The genes are TRBV6-5 and TRBJ1-1; 11 nucleotides agree with TRBD1. Germline V gene data show CDR1 as MNHEY and CDR2 as SVGAGI. Losses at the gene ends were 5 bases for V and 7 bases for J; bases not matched to a gene: 6. This CDR3 has 14 amino acids. The CDR3 is CASSRTGGKIEAFF. In DNA form, the CDR3 reads TGTGCCAGCAGTCGGACAGGGGGCAAGATTGAAGCTTTCTTT.

CDR3 in amino acids: CASSQDIGRVNSDSPLHF. The CDR3 DNA reads as TGTGCCAGCAGCCAAGATATCGGCAGGGTTAATTCAGATTCACCCCTCCACTTT. The gene calls are TRBV14 and TRBJ1-6; D is perhaps TRBD1 (5 bases). Trimming left V 0 bases short and J 8 bases short, with 20 bases between. There are 18 residues in the CDR3. Per germline, CDR1 SGHDN and CDR2 FVKESK.

The chain combines TRBV6-6 with TRBJ1-3; D unresolved. V lost 5 bases and J lost 8, with 16 bases in between. The CDR3 is 14 amino acids. The germline gives CDR1 MNHNY, CDR2 SVGAGI (reference sequence). CDR3 loop: CASSPDYNGDTIYF. DNA for the CDR3: TGTGCCAGCAGTCCCGATTATAACGGAGACACCATATATTTT.